This passage covers 19 T cell receptor beta chains from one sample sequenced in a study of beta chain features in type 1 diabetes. The whole isolated RNA underwent reverse transcription, so sequencing captured expressed TCRB transcripts. The method was immunoSEQ multiplex PCR; TCRdb's version includes in-frame clones alone and lacks a portion of them. The sample has 200,000 to 250,000 clones, around 10% seen once. The sample taken for sequencing was naive CD4+ T cells from blood. The receptors derive from a woman between 18 and 29 years old in good health.

The rearrangement links TRBV6-5 to TRBJ2-3; the D is unclear. With 6 bases removed from V and 4 bases from J, the gap between germline ends came to 8 bases. The CDR3 loop spans 12 amino acids. CDR1 is MNHEY and CDR2 is SVGAGI in the germline V gene. The CDR3 here is CASRAVPDTQYF. CDR3 in DNA: TGTGCCAGCAGGGCAGTCCCAGATACGCAGTATTTT.

In its sample, this clone was seen a few times. The rearrangement links TRBV6-6 to TRBJ1-5; maybe TRBD1 (6 bases). V was pared by 4 bases and J by 0 bases, with 10 bases between. The V gene's germline CDR1 is MNHNY and CDR2 SVGAGI (reference sequence). CDR3 length: 15 residues. The chain's CDR3 is CASSSQGHSNQPQHF. CDR3 coding DNA: TGTGCCAGCAGTTCACAGGGACATAGCAATCAGCCCCAGCATTTT.

This clone occurred a few times. The chain employs TRBV19 and TRBJ1-5, with 8 bases identical to TRBD1. Germline V lookup: CDR1 LNHDA, CDR2 SQIVND (reference sequence). The CDR3 contains 15 residues. V lost 5 bases, J lost 2 bases, and 5 bases stayed unmatched. The CDR3 region has the DNA TGTGCCAGTAGTTCGAGGGACAGGCGCAATCAGCCCCAGCATTTT. Translation: CASSSRDRRNQPQHF.

The chain has TRBV19 and TRBJ2-3; possibly TRBD1 for D (5 bases). The germline gives CDR1 LNHDA, CDR2 SQIVND (reference sequence). The germline V and J ends were trimmed by 7 bases and 4 bases, with 15 bases remaining between them. CDR3 size: 14 residues. For the CDR3, the DNA is TGTGCCAGTAAGTTGGCAGGGCCAGCAGATACGCAGTATTTT. This sequence encodes CASKLAGPADTQYF.

In this sample, this clone turned up a few times. The genes are TRBV7-9 and TRBJ2-3; 8 bases map to TRBD2. With V trimmed by 5 bases and J by 1 base, 11 bases remained unmatched. CDR1 and CDR2 from the germline V gene are SEHNR and FQNEAQ (reference sequence). CDR3 length equals 17 residues. CDR3 bases: TGTGCCAGCAGCCCGGGGGGGCCGAGTAATGGCACAGATACGCAGTATTTT. This sequence encodes CASSPGGPSNGTDTQYF.

This rearrangement joins TRBV11-2 to TRBJ1-5; 10 nucleotides line up with TRBD1. The CDR3 is made up of 15 amino acids. With V trimmed by 5 bases and J by 4 bases, 5 bases remained unmatched. Germline CDR1 is SGHAT and CDR2 is FQNNGV. The CDR3 spells CASSIDRGRNQPQHF. The DNA of the CDR3 is TGTGCCAGCAGCATCGACAGGGGGCGAAATCAGCCCCAGCATTTT. The entire variable domain, with the rest obtained from reference TRBV11-2 and TRBJ1-5, is as follows: EAGVAQSPRYKIIEKRQSVAFWCNPISGHATLYWYQQILGQGPKLLIQFQNNGVVDDSQLPKDRFSAERLKGVDSTLKIQPAKLEDSAVYLCASSIDRGRNQPQHFGDGTRLSIL.

The chain is built from TRBV6-5 and TRBJ2-1; 11 bases are shared with TRBD2. The V gene's germline CDR1 is MNHEY and CDR2 SVGAGI. The CDR3 is made up of 14 amino acids. The V segment lost 8 bases and the J segment 5 bases; nucleotides outside the gene matches: 5. The CDR3 protein is CASGSGRAHNEQFF. The CDR3 DNA reads as TGTGCCAGCGGTAGCGGGAGGGCTCACAATGAGCAGTTCTTC.

J is TRBJ1-5 and V is TRBV25-1; TRBD1 is a possible D gene (6 bases). The CDR3 totals 12 residues. Germline CDR1 reads MGHDK; CDR2 reads SYGVNS. The V end was cut by 7 bases, the J end by 7 bases, with 11 bases between. For the CDR3, the DNA is TGTGCCAGCAATACAGGGTACCAGCCCCAGCATTTT. It yields the protein CASNTGYQPQHF.

The gene calls are TRBV14 and TRBJ2-1; maybe TRBD1 (5 bases). The CDR3 is 13 residues long. Germline lookup yields CDR1 SGHDN and CDR2 FVKESK. V was cut by 10 bases and J by 9 bases, with 19 bases left in between. The CDR3 sequence: CANRSRVNGEQFF. In DNA form, the CDR3 reads TGTGCCAACAGAAGCAGGGTTAATGGTGAGCAGTTCTTC.

This clone was recorded a few times. The rearrangement uses TRBV11-2 and TRBJ2-2; the match to TRBD2 covers 10 bases. The germline V gene encodes CDR1 SGHAT and CDR2 FQNNGV. The V gene end was trimmed by 3 bases and the J gene end by 6 bases; junction bases not matched to a gene: 7. This CDR3 is 16 amino acids long. CDR3 coding DNA: TGTGCCAGCAGCTTCATACCTAGCGGGAGCGCCGGGGAGCTGTTTTTT. It codes for CASSFIPSGSAGELFF.

CDR3: CASRPDREDGYTF. CDR3 coding DNA: TGTGCCAGCAGACCTGACAGGGAGGATGGCTACACCTTC. The chain links TRBV2 to TRBJ1-2; 7 nucleotides align to TRBD1. This CDR3 is built from 13 residues. Germline CDR1 and CDR2: SNHLY and FYNNEI. J gave up 6 bases and V 6 bases, and 7 bases lay outside the gene matches.

This clone showed up just a few times. The V call is TRBV15, the J call TRBJ2-1; 11 bases agree with TRBD2. V lost 0 bases to trimming and J lost 7 bases; unmatched junction nucleotides: 11. This CDR3 is 18 amino acids long. Per germline, CDR1 LNHNV and CDR2 YYDKDF (reference sequence). The CDR3 sequence is CATSREGAASGGWNEQFF. CDR3 nucleotides: TGTGCCACCAGCAGAGAGGGCGCGGCTAGCGGGGGGTGGAATGAGCAGTTCTTC. Full variable domain (rest looked up from reference TRBV15 and TRBJ2-1): DAMVIQNPRYQVTQFGKPVTLSCSQTLNHNVMYWYQQKSSQAPKLLFHYYDKDFNNEADTPDNFQSRRPNTSFCFLDIRSPGLGDTAMYLCATSREGAASGGWNEQFFGPGTRLTVL.

This clone occurred a few times. The chain carries TRBV5-1 and TRBJ2-5, with D tentatively TRBD2 (5 bases). This CDR3 spans 13 amino acids. Trimming took 2 bases from V and 2 from J, leaving 7 bases between them. Germline V gene sequence: CDR1 SGHRS, CDR2 YFSETQ. The CDR3 DNA sequence: TGCGCCAGCAGCTTAGAGGGACAAGAGACCCAGTACTTC. Translating gives CASSLEGQETQYF.

This chain uses TRBV7-6 with TRBJ2-2; perhaps TRBD2 as D (6 bases). The CDR3 is 18 residues long. Trimming left V 5 bases short and J 6 bases short, with 25 bases between. Germline V lookup: CDR1 SGHVS, CDR2 FNYEAQ. The CDR3 here is CASSPRPGVAERSGELFF. In DNA, the CDR3 is TGTGCCAGCAGCCCGCGACCGGGGGTAGCGGAAAGGTCCGGGGAGCTGTTTTTT.

V is TRBV7-2 and J is TRBJ2-5; 10 nucleotides line up with TRBD2. Germline values: CDR1 SGHTA, CDR2 FQGNSA. The CDR3 totals 17 residues. Unmatched junction bases numbered 11, after V lost 3 bases and J lost 4 bases. CDR3 amino acids: CASSFRTSGQKLETQYF. The CDR3, as DNA: TGTGCCAGCAGCTTCAGGACTAGCGGACAGAAGCTAGAGACCCAGTACTTC.

This clone has only a few counts. The chain couples TRBV18 to TRBJ2-1; a possible D gene is TRBD2 (7 bases). The germline V and J ends were trimmed by 2 bases and 1 base, with 18 bases remaining between them. From germline, CDR1 is KGHSH and CDR2 LQKENI. This CDR3 contains 18 residues. DNA of the CDR3: TGTGCCAGCTCACCAAGGGGGGGGGCGGACCCTTCCTACAATGAGCAGTTCTTC. As protein: CASSPRGGADPSYNEQFF.

The chain combines TRBV5-1 with TRBJ1-1; perhaps TRBD1 as D (6 bases). The V end lost 0 bases, the J end lost 1 base, and 13 bases lay between the germline ends. The CDR3 length is 16 residues. Germline values: CDR1 SGHRS, CDR2 YFSETQ. CDR3 region: CASSLESGGPNTEAFF. The CDR3 DNA follows: TGCGCCAGCAGCTTGGAATCGGGGGGCCCGAACACTGAAGCTTTCTTT.

This clone has at least ten counts. This sequence joins TRBV5-1 and TRBJ2-3; D is unclear. The CDR3 totals 15 residues. Germline assignment: CDR1 SGHRS and CDR2 YFSETQ. The V end was cut by 0 bases, the J end by 0 bases, with 8 bases between. CDR3 residues: CASSLASQSTDTQYF. The CDR3 coding sequence is TGCGCCAGCAGCTTGGCCTCCCAGAGCACAGATACGCAGTATTTT.

The gene calls are TRBV5-4 and TRBJ2-3; 13 bases are shared with TRBD2. The CDR3 length is 17 residues. Germline lookup yields CDR1 SGHNT and CDR2 YYREEE (reference sequence). V was pared by 1 base and J by 5 bases, with 7 bases of the junction left unmatched. The CDR3 protein is CASSLQLAGGGGDTQYF. DNA for the CDR3: TGTGCCAGCAGCTTGCAACTAGCGGGAGGGGGGGGAGATACGCAGTATTTT. The whole variable domain, remainder taken from reference TRBV5-4 and TRBJ2-3, is ETGVTQSPTHLIKTRGQQVTLRCSSQSGHNTVSWYQQALGQGPQFIFQYYREEENGRGNFPPRFSGLQFPNYSSELNVNALELDDSALYLCASSLQLAGGGGDTQYFGPGTRLTVL.